This T cell receptor beta chain was captured in a study of tumor-infiltrating lymphocytes in primary liver carcinoma. Study-level points and caveats: Researchers did not compare CD4+ and CD8+ repertoires, as samples were bulk unsorted.

This clonotype showed up many times. What it binds is unknown. No DNA is shown, since the ends of the CDR3 on it are uncertain; the CDR3 is the one TCRdb lists. Out of unsorted whole blood came the blood RNA, and germline DNA was extracted as well. TCR beta cDNA was prepared out of approximately 470 ng total RNA by means of a constant-region primer. Investigators got TCR beta libraries out of three nested multiplex PCR rounds, done with slightly modified ARM-PCR. TCRdb itself ran the multiplex PCR reads through MiXCR, one entry per CDR3 protein. Among about 330,000 distinct CDR3 sequences listed, 65% were seen once. The sequenced sample consisted of peripheral blood. The TCR sequence derives from a man aged 35-49 years with primary liver carcinoma and hepatitis B virus infection.

The CDR3: CASSLAVEYEQYF. The V call is TRBV6-6, the J call TRBJ2-7. The CDR3 length is 13 residues, termini included. Germline loops: CDR1 MNHNY, CDR2 SVGAGI (reference sequence).